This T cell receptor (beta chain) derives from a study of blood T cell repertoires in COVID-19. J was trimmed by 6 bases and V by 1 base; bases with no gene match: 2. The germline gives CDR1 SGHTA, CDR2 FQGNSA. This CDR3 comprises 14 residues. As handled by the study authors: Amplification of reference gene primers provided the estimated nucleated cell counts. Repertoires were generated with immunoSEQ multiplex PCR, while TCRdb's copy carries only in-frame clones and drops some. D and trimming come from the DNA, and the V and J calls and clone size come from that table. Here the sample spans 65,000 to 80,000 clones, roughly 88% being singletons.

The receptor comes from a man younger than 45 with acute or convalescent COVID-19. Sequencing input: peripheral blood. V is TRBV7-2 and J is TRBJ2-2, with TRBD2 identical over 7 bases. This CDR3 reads CASSLEAGPGELFF. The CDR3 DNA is TGTGCCAGCAGCTTAGAAGCGGGACCCGGGGAGCTGTTTTTT.